One sample yielded the 28 T cell receptor beta chains listed below, sequenced in a study of CD8 T cells in Susac syndrome. With random hexamers, reverse transcription was performed on roughly 0.5 to 1 ug of RNA. TCRdb re-derived calls from the immunoSEQ multiplex PCR reads in MiXCR, one entry per CDR3 protein. This table holds roughly 200,000 distinct CDR3 sequences, about 95% found once. Sequenced: CD4+ T cells from PBMCs. Source of these receptors: a human donor in good health.

This sequence joins TRBV18 and TRBJ2-1; 7 bases align to TRBD1. The V and J ends lost 2 bases and 12 bases, in that order; junction bases with no gene match: 7. The germline V gene encodes CDR1 KGHSH and CDR2 LQKENI. The CDR3 contains 13 residues. CDR3 region: CASSPNSDRWQFF. The CDR3 region has the DNA TGTGCCAGCTCACCAAATTCGGACAGGTGGCAGTTCTTC. Based on the CDR3 plus reference TRBV18 and TRBJ2-1, the full variable domain is NAGVMQNPRHLVRRRGQEARLRCSPMKGHSHVYWYRQLPEEGLKFMVYLQKENIIDESGMPKERFSAEFPKEGPSILRIQQVVRGDSAAYFCASSPNSDRWQFFGPGTRLTVL.

CDR3 in amino acids: CASSTGTGTYEQYF. CDR3 DNA sequence: TGTGCCAGCAGTACCGGGACGGGTACCTACGAGCAGTACTTC. The V and J genes are TRBV6-5 and TRBJ2-7, with D perhaps matching TRBD1 or TRBD2 (5 bases each). V dropped 5 bases and J dropped 2 bases, with 13 bases sitting between them. This CDR3 has 14 residues. CDR1 and CDR2 (germline): MNHEY, SVGAGI.

The CDR3 loop is CASSPPVLAETQYF. CDR3 DNA: TGTGCCAGCAGCCCTCCAGTCTTGGCAGAGACCCAGTACTTC. V is TRBV12-3 or TRBV12-4 and J is TRBJ2-5; D unresolved. Trimming left V 6 bases short and J 4 bases short, with 15 bases between. CDR3 length: 14 residues.

CDR3 in amino acids: CATSDTGGAYGYTF. CDR3 DNA: TGTGCCACCAGTGATACAGGGGGTGCTTATGGCTACACCTTC. The chain joins TRBV24-1 to TRBJ1-2; 8 bases line up with TRBD1. The CDR3 totals 14 residues. The junction had 4 bases not matched to a gene; V was cut back by 3 bases and J by 5 bases. Per the germline V gene, CDR1 is KGHDR and CDR2 is SFDVKD.

This chain uses TRBV29-1 with TRBJ1-2, with 12 bases fitting TRBD1. The CDR3 sequence is 14 residues long. V lost 6 bases, J lost 7 bases, and 9 bases stayed unmatched. Germline V gene lookup returns CDR1 SQVTM and CDR2 ANQGSEA. The CDR3, as DNA: TGCAGCGTCGTGGGTGGGACAGGGGGCAGTGGCTACACCTTC. It encodes CSVVGGTGGSGYTF.

The chain couples TRBV12-3 or TRBV12-4 to TRBJ2-3; D is unclear. The V end was cut by 3 bases, the J end by 2 bases, with 6 bases between. This CDR3 is built from 13 residues. CDR3 sequence reads: CASSFQITDTQYF. The CDR3 nucleotides read TGTGCCAGCAGTTTTCAGATCACAGATACGCAGTATTTT.

The rearrangement joins TRBV9 to TRBJ2-3; tentatively, D is TRBD1 (6 bases). V lost 0 bases and J lost 4, with 12 bases in between. The CDR3 runs to 15 residues. The germline V gene has CDR1 SGDLS and CDR2 YYNGEE. In nucleotides, the CDR3 is TGTGCCAGCAGCGTAGGGGGGCTAAGGGCAGATACGCAGTATTTT. This gives the protein CASSVGGLRADTQYF.

The genes are TRBV28 and TRBJ2-5; no reliable D call. Per germline, CDR1 MDHEN and CDR2 SYDVKM. The CDR3 sequence is 14 residues long. V was pared by 3 bases and J by 1 base, with 9 bases between. The CDR3 bases are TGTGCCAGCAGTTTGACTGACTTCCAAGAGACCCAGTACTTC. Amino acid sequence: CASSLTDFQETQYF.

This chain links TRBV7-7 with TRBJ2-2; D tentatively fits TRBD1 or TRBD2 (5 bases each). With 5 bases removed from V and 3 bases from J, the gap between germline ends came to 10 bases. CDR1 SSHAT and CDR2 FNYEAQ come from the germline V gene (reference sequence). This CDR3 contains 14 residues. CDR3 bases: TGTGCCAGCAGCCCCGGGACCGACACCGGGGAGCTGTTTTTT. It codes for CASSPGTDTGELFF.

This chain joins TRBV11-2 and TRBJ2-3; 11 bases are shared with TRBD2. The CDR3 length is 15 residues. The germline V gene has CDR1 SGHAT and CDR2 FQNNGV. V shed 6 bases, J shed 5 bases, and the junction held 7 bases outside the gene matches. The CDR3 DNA sequence: TGTGCCAGCAGTAGCGGGAGGGCAACTATAGATACGCAGTATTTT. It is translated as CASSSGRATIDTQYF.

The V and J genes are TRBV19 and TRBJ2-1, with TRBD2 identical over 7 bases. The CDR3 runs to 13 residues. J was trimmed by 9 bases and V by 4 bases; bases with no gene match: 6. Germline V lookup: CDR1 LNHDA, CDR2 SQIVND (reference sequence). This CDR3 is CASSTGLPGEQFF. For the CDR3, the DNA is TGTGCCAGTAGTACGGGACTACCTGGTGAGCAGTTCTTC.

V is TRBV20-1 and J is TRBJ2-1, with D unresolved. This CDR3 spans 14 amino acids. V was shortened by 2 bases and J by 0 bases, with 8 bases between the two germline ends. Germline-derived CDR1 and CDR2 are DFQATT and SNEGSKA (reference sequence). DNA for the CDR3: TGCAGTGCTAGATCCCCTCCCTCCTACAATGAGCAGTTCTTC. Its translation: CSARSPPSYNEQFF.

The rearrangement links TRBV28 to TRBJ2-3; D is unresolved. The CDR3 is 12 amino acids. Per germline, CDR1 MDHEN and CDR2 SYDVKM. The V end lost 5 bases, the J end lost 5 bases, and 8 bases lay between the germline ends. The CDR3 DNA is TGTGCCAGCAGTACCCCACGAGATACGCAGTATTTT. Translating it yields CASSTPRDTQYF.

The chain combines TRBV5-1 with TRBJ2-1; TRBD2 matches 11 bases. Germline CDR1 reads SGHRS; CDR2 reads YFSETQ. V trimming: 2 bases; J trimming: 6 bases; junction bases outside the gene matches: 7. The CDR3 contains 16 residues. DNA for the CDR3: TGCGCCAGCAGCTTATCGCCTAGCGGGGGGATCAATGAGCAGTTCTTC. Its protein is CASSLSPSGGINEQFF.

V usage is TRBV7-7 and J usage is TRBJ2-1; 8 bases agree with TRBD2. Germline lookup yields CDR1 SSHAT and CDR2 FNYEAQ (reference sequence). With 1 base clipped from V and 5 bases from J, the junction kept 7 bases outside the gene matches. The CDR3 has 16 residues. CDR3 protein: CASSLEAGEGNNEQFF. The DNA for the CDR3 is TGTGCCAGCAGCTTAGAAGCGGGGGAGGGGAACAATGAGCAGTTCTTC.

This rearrangement joins TRBV4-1 to TRBJ2-5; the D is unclear. Germline V gene sequence: CDR1 MGHRA, CDR2 YSYEKL. Trimming removed 4 bases at V and 5 bases at J, with 20 bases between. The CDR3 is 16 residues long. This CDR3 is CASSPVGPAYTETQYF. The CDR3 region has the DNA TGCGCCAGCAGCCCCGTCGGTCCTGCTTATACGGAGACCCAGTACTTC.

The chain uses TRBV20-1 and TRBJ2-7, with D maybe TRBD2 (5 bases). V was clipped by 3 bases and J by 6 bases, with 9 bases between them. CDR3 length: 11 amino acids. The germline gives CDR1 DFQATT, CDR2 SNEGSKA (reference sequence). The CDR3: CSASLRGEQYV. The CDR3 coding sequence is TGCAGTGCTAGCTTACGGGGCGAGCAGTACGTC.

The gene calls are TRBV6-5 and TRBJ2-3, with D possibly matching TRBD2 (5 bases). Deletions cut 2 bases from V and 5 bases from J, with 20 bases between. The CDR3 runs to 17 residues. Germline V gene lookup returns CDR1 MNHEY and CDR2 SVGAGI. The CDR3 protein is CASSYGLAVTLEDTQYF. DNA for the CDR3: TGTGCCAGCAGTTACGGACTCGCGGTTACCCTGGAAGATACGCAGTATTTT.

The chain carries TRBV20-1 and TRBJ2-3; 7 nucleotides match TRBD2. Germline loops: CDR1 DFQATT, CDR2 SNEGSKA (reference sequence). The V segment lost 4 bases and the J segment 2 bases; nucleotides outside the gene matches: 9. CDR3 length equals 15 residues. CDR3 nucleotide sequence: TGCAGTGCTATCCGGGGGGACTTGACCACAGATACGCAGTATTTT. This encodes CSAIRGDLTTDTQYF.

The chain recombines TRBV4-3 with TRBJ1-5, with D tentatively TRBD1 (5 bases). The CDR3 runs to 17 residues. Germline V lookup: CDR1 LGHNA, CDR2 YSLEER. V was shortened by 3 bases and J by 2 bases, with 17 bases between the two germline ends. The CDR3 spells CASSQAVGTEGNQPQHF. In nucleotides, the CDR3 is TGCGCCAGCAGCCAGGCAGTCGGGACTGAGGGCAATCAGCCCCAGCATTTT.

The V gene is TRBV29-1, the J gene TRBJ2-1; D is unclear. The length of the CDR3 is 14 residues. Germline V gene sequence: CDR1 SQVTM, CDR2 ANQGSEA. Trimming took off 1 base at V and 2 bases at J, with 9 bases between the two ends. CDR3 coding DNA: TGCAGCGTTGAAGGGGTAGACCCCTACAATGAGCAGTTCTTC. It translates to CSVEGVDPYNEQFF.

The chain employs TRBV20-1 and TRBJ1-3; D is possibly TRBD1 (5 bases). The CDR3 is made up of 13 amino acids. The germline CDR1 and CDR2 sequences are DFQATT and SNEGSKA (reference sequence). Trimming took 4 bases from V and 7 from J, leaving 14 bases between them. CDR3 DNA: TGCAGTGCTAAGGACATACTCGGCAACACCATATATTTT. Residues: CSAKDILGNTIYF.

This chain connects TRBV28 to TRBJ1-5, with a possible D match to TRBD1 (5 bases). The length of the CDR3 is 12 residues. V lost 6 bases, J lost 2 bases, and 5 bases lay in between. Germline V gives CDR1 MDHEN, CDR2 SYDVKM. The CDR3 loop is CASSRGNQPQHF. CDR3 sequence (DNA): TGTGCCAGCAGCAGGGGCAATCAGCCCCAGCATTTT.

This clonotype was seen once. The rearrangement joins TRBV15 to TRBJ2-2, with a possible D match to TRBD2 (5 bases). This CDR3 region has 15 residues. The V end was cut by 2 bases, the J end by 1 base, with 8 bases between. Per the germline V gene, CDR1 is LNHNV and CDR2 is YYDKDF (reference sequence). DNA for the CDR3: TGTGCCACCAGCAGACGGGCGGGGAACACCGGGGAGCTGTTTTTT. It translates to CATSRRAGNTGELFF.

This chain uses TRBV5-1 with TRBJ1-1; a weak D match, TRBD1 (5 bases). Germline CDR1 SGHRS, CDR2 YFSETQ. The CDR3 covers 16 residues. With 0 bases removed from V and 4 bases from J, the gap between germline ends came to 16 bases. CDR3 loop: CASSLDPLGVGTEAFF. The CDR3 DNA is TGCGCCAGCAGCTTGGACCCCTTGGGGGTAGGCACTGAAGCTTTCTTT.

J is TRBJ2-1 and V is TRBV3-1, with 10 nucleotides matching TRBD2. Germline lookup yields CDR1 LGHDT and CDR2 YNNKEL (reference sequence). Trimming cost V 2 bases and J 4 bases; bases outside gene matches: 8. The CDR3 is made up of 17 amino acids. This CDR3 is CASSQIRRAGGYNEQFF. Here the CDR3 DNA reads TGTGCCAGCAGCCAAATTCGAAGAGCGGGAGGGTACAATGAGCAGTTCTTC.

The V and J genes are TRBV25-1 and TRBJ1-1; 8 nucleotides line up with TRBD1. Germline V gives CDR1 MGHDK, CDR2 SYGVNS. The J segment lost 4 bases and the V segment lost 4 bases, leaving 5 bases of the junction unmatched. CDR3 length equals 14 residues. The CDR3 sequence is CASSVTGGSTEAFF. CDR3 coding DNA: TGTGCCAGCAGTGTTACAGGGGGGAGCACTGAAGCTTTCTTT.

This clonotype was seen a single time. The chain recombines TRBV7-9 with TRBJ2-7; 8 bases map to TRBD1. The length of the CDR3 is 13 residues. The V and J ends lost 5 bases and 6 bases, in that order; junction bases with no gene match: 6. Germline V CDR1 and CDR2: SEHNR, FQNEAQ (reference sequence). CDR3 in amino acids: CASSRTGSIEQYF. The CDR3 DNA reads as TGTGCCAGCAGCCGGACAGGGTCGATCGAGCAGTACTTC.